The entry that follows covers one T cell receptor beta chain sequence. Its target is not known. An assay was performed, and its level was deep. The method was immunoSEQ multiplex PCR; TCRdb's version includes in-frame clones alone and lacks a portion of them. The data contain fewer than 2.5 million clones, 93% of them singletons. The entry originates in a study of shared clonotypes between healthy human individuals. Regarding the study as a whole: Only blood was sampled; tissue repertoires likely differ.

The CDR3 totals 13 residues. Germline V gene data show CDR1 as MNHNY and CDR2 as SVGAGI (reference sequence). This sequence joins TRBV6-6 and TRBJ2-5; possibly TRBD1 for D (5 bases). The end of the DNA aligns better with TRBJ2-7, so the J call may be wrong. The specimen sequenced was naive CD4+ T cells from PBMCs. The subset denotes: CD45RA+ positively selected. This clonotype was obtained from a man between 18 and 29 years old in good health. Some clones in this sample may be carry-over from other donors' samples. The CDR3 DNA reads TGTGCCAGCAGTTACCAGGGCAGCTACGAGCAGTACTTC. Its protein is CASSYQGSYEQYF.